These 9 T cell receptor beta chains originate from one sample sequenced in a study of cytomegalovirus exposure and HLA in healthy donors. TCRdb keeps only in-frame clones here, not all; method: immunoSEQ multiplex PCR. The sample records about 170,000 clones, approximately 86% being singletons. Source material: PBMCs. The receptor set was obtained from a man in his late teens or twenties in good health and CMV-seropositive.

The chain couples TRBV12-5 to TRBJ1-1; D not certain. The germline V and J ends were trimmed by 6 bases and 1 base, with 9 bases remaining between them. The CDR3 is 13 residues long. The germline gives CDR1 LGHNT, CDR2 FRNRAP. CDR3 sequence reads: CASGRQPNTEAFF. The CDR3 region has the DNA TGTGCTAGTGGACGACAACCGAACACTGAAGCTTTCTTT.

The CDR3 protein is CASSGGGWGTEAFF. The CDR3 DNA sequence: TGCGCCAGCAGCGGCGGGGGTTGGGGCACTGAAGCTTTCTTT. The chain links TRBV5-1 to TRBJ1-1; D perhaps matches TRBD1 (5 bases). This CDR3 region has 14 residues. Germline CDR1 SGHRS, CDR2 YFSETQ. Trimming removed 4 bases from V and 4 bases from J, with 14 bases in between. Full variable domain (rest looked up from reference TRBV5-1 and TRBJ1-1): KAGVTQTPRYLIKTRGQQVTLSCSPISGHRSVSWYQQTPGQGLQFLFEYFSETQRNKGNFPGRFSGRQFSNSRSEMNVSTLELGDSALYLCASSGGGWGTEAFFGQGTRLTVV.

This clone was counted once. The chain carries TRBV2 and TRBJ1-1; perhaps TRBD1 as D (5 bases). The CDR3 runs 11 residues. Deletions cut 8 bases from V and 11 bases from J, with 15 bases between. Germline CDR1 is SNHLY and CDR2 is FYNNEI. Written as DNA, the CDR3 is TGTGCCAGCGAAAGGGCCTCAGGGGCTTTCTTT. Its protein is CASERASGAFF.

This clone was detected once. The chain carries TRBV21-1 and TRBJ2-1; TRBD1, the D gene given by the table, was not confirmed from the DNA. TRBV21-1 is noted as a pseudogene. This CDR3 has 18 residues. CDR3 bases: TGTGCCAGCAGCAAAAGGGACAGGGCCATTAGCTCCTACAATGAGCAGTTCTTC. Its translation is CASSKRDRAISSYNEQFF.

Only one count was recorded for this clone. V usage is TRBV7-3 and J usage is TRBJ2-2; 7 bases fit TRBD1. With 5 bases clipped from V and 3 bases from J, the junction kept 3 bases outside the gene matches. This CDR3 spans 14 amino acids. Germline CDR1 reads SGHTA; CDR2 reads FQGTGA. This CDR3 reads CASSAGQDTGELFF. DNA for the CDR3: TGTGCCAGCAGCGCAGGACAGGACACCGGGGAGCTGTTTTTT.

The chain links TRBV20-1 to TRBJ2-1; TRBD2 aligns across 7 bases. The CDR3 is 11 amino acids. Looked up from germline, CDR1 is DFQATT and CDR2 is SNEGSKA (reference sequence). The CDR3 spells CVGGTYNEQFF. The CDR3 DNA reads TGCGTGGGGGGGACCTACAATGAGCAGTTCTTC.

This clone is a singleton in its sample. This sample also contains other DNA sequences that code for the same CDR3. The chain couples TRBV5-1 to TRBJ2-7, with TRBD1 matching over 7 bases. With V trimmed by 4 bases and J by 5 bases, 6 bases remained unmatched. The germline gives CDR1 SGHRS, CDR2 YFSETQ. This CDR3 has 13 residues. CDR3 coding DNA: TGCGCCAGCAGCCTCGACAGGGTTCACGAGCAGTACTTC. Protein: CASSLDRVHEQYF. The entire variable domain, with the rest obtained from reference TRBV5-1 and TRBJ2-7, is as follows: KAGVTQTPRYLIKTRGQQVTLSCSPISGHRSVSWYQQTPGQGLQFLFEYFSETQRNKGNFPGRFSGRQFSNSRSEMNVSTLELGDSALYLCASSLDRVHEQYFGPGTRLTVT.

This rearrangement joins TRBV2 to TRBJ1-5; D ambiguous. Trimming removed 2 bases at V and 5 bases at J, with 4 bases between. The CDR3 covers 12 residues. Germline CDR1 is SNHLY and CDR2 is FYNNEI. This CDR3 reads CASSESDQPQHF. CDR3 DNA sequence: TGTGCCAGCAGTGAATCAGATCAGCCCCAGCATTTT.

The rearrangement joins TRBV7-2 to TRBJ2-3; TRBD1 matches 7 bases. Germline loops: CDR1 SGHTA, CDR2 FQGNSA. The V and J ends lost 2 bases and 3 bases, in that order; junction bases with no gene match: 11. This CDR3 contains 17 residues. In nucleotides, the CDR3 is TGTGCCAGCAGCTTAACGGGCCCGGGACAGAGAACAGATACGCAGTATTTT. This translates into CASSLTGPGQRTDTQYF.